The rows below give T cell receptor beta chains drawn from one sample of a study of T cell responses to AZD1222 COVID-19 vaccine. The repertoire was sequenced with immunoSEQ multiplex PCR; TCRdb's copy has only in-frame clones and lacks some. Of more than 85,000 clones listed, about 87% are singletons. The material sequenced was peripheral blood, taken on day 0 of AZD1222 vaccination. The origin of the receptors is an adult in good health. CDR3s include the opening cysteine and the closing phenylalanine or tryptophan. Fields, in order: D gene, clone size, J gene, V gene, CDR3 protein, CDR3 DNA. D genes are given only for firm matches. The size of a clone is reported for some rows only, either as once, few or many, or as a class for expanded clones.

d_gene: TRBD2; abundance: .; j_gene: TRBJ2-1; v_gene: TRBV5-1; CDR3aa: CASTQAGSPTLAGIHSYNEQFF; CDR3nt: TGCGCCAGCACACAGGCAGGGTCCCCCACACTAGCGGGGATACATTCCTACAATGAGCAGTTCTTC
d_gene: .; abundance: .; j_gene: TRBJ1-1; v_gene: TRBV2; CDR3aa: CASKEAEAFF; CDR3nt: TGTGCCAGCAAGGAGGCTGAAGCTTTCTTT
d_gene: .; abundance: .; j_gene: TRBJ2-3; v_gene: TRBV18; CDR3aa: CASSPGQTDTQYF; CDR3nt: TGTGCCAGCTCACCGGGTCAGACAGATACGCAGTATTTT
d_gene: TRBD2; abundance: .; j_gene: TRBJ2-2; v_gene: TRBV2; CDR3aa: CASRLSSGGGGELFF; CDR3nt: TGTGCCAGCAGATTATCTAGCGGGGGTGGCGGGGAGCTGTTTTTT
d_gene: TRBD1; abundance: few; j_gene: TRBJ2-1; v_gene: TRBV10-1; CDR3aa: CASSESGQVPEQFF; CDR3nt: TGCGCCAGCAGTGAGTCGGGACAGGTCCCTGAGCAGTTCTTC
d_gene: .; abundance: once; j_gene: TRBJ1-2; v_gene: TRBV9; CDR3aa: CASSVGGHGYTF; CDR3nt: TGTGCCAGCAGCGTCGGGGGGCATGGCTACACCTTC
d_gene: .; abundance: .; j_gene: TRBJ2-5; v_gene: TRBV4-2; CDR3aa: CASSVGGGSQETQYF; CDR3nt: TGTGCCAGCAGCGTTGGAGGGGGGAGCCAAGAGACCCAGTACTTC
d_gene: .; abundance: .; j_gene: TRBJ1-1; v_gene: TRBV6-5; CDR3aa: CASSYSTATEAFF; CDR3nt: TGTGCCAGCAGTTACTCTACCGCAACTGAAGCTTTCTTT
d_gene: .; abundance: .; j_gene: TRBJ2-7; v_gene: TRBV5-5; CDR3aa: CASSPWGESYEQYF; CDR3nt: TGTGCCAGCAGCCCCTGGGGAGAGTCCTACGAGCAGTACTTC
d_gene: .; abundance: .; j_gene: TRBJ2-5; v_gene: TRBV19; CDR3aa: CASSSASGAGETQYF; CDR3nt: TGTGCCAGTAGTAGTGCATCGGGGGCTGGTGAGACCCAGTACTTC
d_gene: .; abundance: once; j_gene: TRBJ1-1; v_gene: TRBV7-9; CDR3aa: CASSSGTTGAFF; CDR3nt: TGTGCCAGCAGCTCGGGTACCACTGGAGCTTTCTTT
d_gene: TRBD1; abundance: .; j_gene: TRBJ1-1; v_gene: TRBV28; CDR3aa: CASSFGTGGWETEAFF; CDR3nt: TGTGCCAGCAGTTTTGGGACAGGGGGATGGGAGACTGAAGCTTTCTTT
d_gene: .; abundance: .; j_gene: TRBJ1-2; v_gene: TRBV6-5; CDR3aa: CASSYSRWSGGYTF; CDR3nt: TGTGCCAGCAGTTACTCGAGATGGTCTGGTGGCTACACCTTC
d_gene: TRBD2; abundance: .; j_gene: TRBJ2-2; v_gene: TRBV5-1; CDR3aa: CASSLGSSGSDTGELFF; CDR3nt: TGCGCCAGCAGCTTGGGATCTAGCGGGAGTGACACCGGGGAGCTGTTTTTT
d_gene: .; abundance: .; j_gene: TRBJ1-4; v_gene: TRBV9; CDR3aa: CASSTEIGVTNEKLFF; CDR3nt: TGTGCCAGCAGCACTGAGATCGGGGTAACTAATGAAAAACTGTTTTTT
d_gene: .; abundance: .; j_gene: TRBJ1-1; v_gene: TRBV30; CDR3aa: CAWGLNYIRPEAFF; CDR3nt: TGTGCCTGGGGCCTCAATTACATCCGCCCTGAAGCTTTCTTT
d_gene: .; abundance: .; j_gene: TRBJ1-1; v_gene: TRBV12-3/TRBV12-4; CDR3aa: CASSFSYEAFF; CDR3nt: TGTGCCAGCAGTTTCTCCTACGAAGCTTTCTTT
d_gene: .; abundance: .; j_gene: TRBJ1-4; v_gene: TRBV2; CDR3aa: CASSRQDATNEKLFF; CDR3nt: TGTGCCAGCAGTCGACAGGACGCAACTAATGAAAAACTGTTTTTT
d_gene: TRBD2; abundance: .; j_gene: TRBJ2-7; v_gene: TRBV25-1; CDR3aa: CASSEGTSGRVHEQYF; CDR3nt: TGTGCCAGCAGTGAAGGGACTAGCGGGAGGGTCCACGAGCAGTACTTC
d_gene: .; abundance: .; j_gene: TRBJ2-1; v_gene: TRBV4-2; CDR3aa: CASSQDIYNEQFF; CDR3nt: TGTGCCAGCAGCCAAGATATTTACAATGAGCAGTTCTTC
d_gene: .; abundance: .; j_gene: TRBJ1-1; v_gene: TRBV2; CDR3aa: CASRADRFEAFF; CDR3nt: TGTGCCAGCAGGGCTGACAGGTTTGAAGCTTTCTTT
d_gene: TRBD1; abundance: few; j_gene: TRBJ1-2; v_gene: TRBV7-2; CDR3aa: CASSHSGGAHYGYTF; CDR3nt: TGTGCCAGCAGCCATTCAGGGGGCGCGCACTATGGCTACACCTTC
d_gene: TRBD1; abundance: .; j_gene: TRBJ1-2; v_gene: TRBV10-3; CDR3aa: CAISDPDRGGYGYTF; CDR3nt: TGTGCCATCAGTGACCCGGACAGGGGGGGCTATGGCTACACCTTC
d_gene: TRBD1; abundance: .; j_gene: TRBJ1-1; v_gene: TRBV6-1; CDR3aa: CASSVAGGAATEAFF; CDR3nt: TGTGCCAGCAGTGTGGCAGGGGGCGCCGCCACTGAAGCTTTCTTT
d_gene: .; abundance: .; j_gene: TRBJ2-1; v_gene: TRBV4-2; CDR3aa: CASSQESGGTTYNEQFF; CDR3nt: TGTGCCAGCAGCCAAGAGTCTGGGGGAACCACCTACAATGAGCAGTTCTTC
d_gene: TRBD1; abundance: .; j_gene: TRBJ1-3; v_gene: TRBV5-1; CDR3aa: CASSTGTGGISGNTIYF; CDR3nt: TGCGCCAGCAGCACGGGGACAGGGGGTATCTCTGGAAACACCATATATTTT
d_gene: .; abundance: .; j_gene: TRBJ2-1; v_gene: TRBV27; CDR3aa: CASGLQGPYNEQFF; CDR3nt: TGTGCTAGCGGGTTACAGGGGCCCTACAATGAGCAGTTCTTC
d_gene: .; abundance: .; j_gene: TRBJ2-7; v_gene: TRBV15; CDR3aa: CATSRQWTGILEQYF; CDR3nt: TGTGCCACCAGCAGACAGTGGACGGGAATCCTCGAGCAGTACTTC
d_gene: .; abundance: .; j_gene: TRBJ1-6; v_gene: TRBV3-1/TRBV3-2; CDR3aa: CASSPDGGSPLHF; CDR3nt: TGTGCCAGCAGCCCCGATGGGGGGTCACCCCTCCACTTT
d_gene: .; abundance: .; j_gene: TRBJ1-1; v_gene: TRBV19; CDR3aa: CASRAGASRAFF; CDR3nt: TGTGCCAGTAGGGCAGGGGCCTCGAGAGCTTTCTTT
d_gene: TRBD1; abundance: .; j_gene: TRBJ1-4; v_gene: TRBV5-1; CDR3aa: CASRVGQVNEKLFF; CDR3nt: TGCGCCAGCAGGGTCGGACAGGTCAATGAAAAACTGTTTTTT
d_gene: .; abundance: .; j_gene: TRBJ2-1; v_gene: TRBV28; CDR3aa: CASSFYTGASYNEQFF; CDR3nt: TGTGCCAGCAGTTTTTATACAGGCGCGTCCTACAATGAGCAGTTCTTC
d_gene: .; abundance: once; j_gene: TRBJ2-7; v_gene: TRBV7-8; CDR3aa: CASSPLPTSYEQYF; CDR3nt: TGTGCCAGCAGCCCGTTGCCAACCTCCTACGAGCAGTACTTC
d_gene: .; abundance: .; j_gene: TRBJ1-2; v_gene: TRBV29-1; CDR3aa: CSVPRDGSNYGYTF; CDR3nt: TGCAGCGTTCCCCGGGACGGATCTAACTATGGCTACACCTTC
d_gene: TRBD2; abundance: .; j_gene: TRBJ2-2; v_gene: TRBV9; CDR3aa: CASSVGLAGASGELFF; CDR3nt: TGTGCCAGCAGCGTGGGACTAGCGGGGGCCTCCGGGGAGCTGTTTTTT
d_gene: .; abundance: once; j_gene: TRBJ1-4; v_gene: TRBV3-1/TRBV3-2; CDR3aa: CASSQTSEKLFF; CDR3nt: TGTGCCAGCAGCCAGACGAGTGAAAAACTGTTTTTT
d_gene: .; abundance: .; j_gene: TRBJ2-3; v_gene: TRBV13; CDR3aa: CASSLDQPGSSTDTQYF; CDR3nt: TGTGCCAGCAGCTTAGACCAGCCGGGGTCAAGCACAGATACGCAGTATTTT
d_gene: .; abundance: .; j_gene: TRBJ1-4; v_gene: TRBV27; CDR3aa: CASSPRGMGRTNEKLFF; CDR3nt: TGTGCCAGCAGCCCAAGGGGAATGGGGAGAACTAATGAAAAACTGTTTTTT
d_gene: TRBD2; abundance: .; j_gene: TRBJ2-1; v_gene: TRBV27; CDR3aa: CASSLSSTSGSNEQFF; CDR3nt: TGTGCCAGCAGTTTATCATCAACTAGCGGGAGTAATGAGCAGTTCTTC
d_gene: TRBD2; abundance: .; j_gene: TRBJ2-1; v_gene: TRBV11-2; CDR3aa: CASSLRTSGFSGEQFF; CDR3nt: TGTGCCAGCAGCTTAAGAACTAGCGGGTTTTCCGGTGAGCAGTTCTTC
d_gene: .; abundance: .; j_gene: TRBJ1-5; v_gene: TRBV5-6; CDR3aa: CASSLDGQPQHF; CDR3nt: TGTGCCAGCAGCTTGGACGGGCAGCCCCAGCATTTT
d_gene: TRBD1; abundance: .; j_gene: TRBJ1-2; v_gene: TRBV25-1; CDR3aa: CASSDTGGRYGYTF; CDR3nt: TGTGCCAGCAGTGATACAGGGGGCCGGTATGGCTACACCTTC